This T cell receptor beta chain was sequenced for a study of beta chain features in type 1 diabetes. Study-level findings and limits: Type 1 diabetes patients had moderately but significantly shorter TCRB CDR3s in all four CD4+ subsets. Patients with type 1 diabetes carried fewer insertions and had more deletions at their VDJ junctions. The naive, central memory and Treg TCRB repertoires showed an apparent similarity that was greater among patients than among healthy donors.

Reverse transcription of all isolated RNA meant that expressed TCRB transcripts were sequenced. The protocol was immunoSEQ multiplex PCR, while the TCRdb copy is restricted to in-frame clones and leaves out a portion. The sample shows about 200,000 clones, roughly a tenth of them seen only once. This clone was counted a few times. The target antigen is unknown. There was one heparinised blood draw per donor, averaging around 100 mL. This CDR3 contains 16 residues. V was pared by 5 bases and J by 4 bases, with 10 bases of the junction left unmatched. Germline V CDR1 and CDR2: SQVTM, ANQGSEA. This clonotype was obtained from a man younger than 30 in good health. This chain uses TRBV29-1 with TRBJ2-3; 12 bases agree with TRBD2. The sequenced sample consisted of central memory CD4+ T cells from blood. The CDR3 coding sequence is TGCAGCGTTTCGTATGGACTAGCGGGAATATCAGATACGCAGTATTTT. This translates into CSVSYGLAGISDTQYF.